One and the same sample provided the 25 T cell receptor beta chains below, sequenced in a study of CD8 T cells in ankylosing spondylitis (dated by TCRdb to 2017 to 2019). Antigens for these TCRs are unknown. Results the study describes overall, beyond this receptor: A TCR beta motif made up of several highly homologous amino acid variants appeared to be characteristic of blood from ankylosing spondylitis patients.

Library preparation was by 5' RACE. The sequencing machine was an Illumina HiSeq 2500. TCRdb reworked the public reads: Q25 trimming with fastp, MiXCR clone assembly, productive beta chains retained. Rows merge per CDR3 protein into single entries with the most common DNA and genes. The table for this sample lists a few hundred thousand distinct CDR3 sequences; 15% to 20% of them were counted only once. Of the sample, 40% to 50% is held by the ten largest clones. Sequencing was carried out using blood, either unsorted or a sorted T cell fraction (not recorded which). These receptors originate from a male donor with ankylosing spondylitis.

V is TRBV10-2 and J is TRBJ1-1, with 10 nucleotides matching TRBD1. The J segment lost 3 bases and the V segment lost 7 bases, leaving 8 bases of the junction unmatched. CDR1 WSHSY and CDR2 SAAADI come from the germline V gene. This CDR3 has 15 amino acids. CDR3 sequence reads: CASNHPGTGDTEAFF. The CDR3 nucleotides are TGCGCCAGCAACCATCCCGGGACAGGGGACACTGAAGCTTTCTTT.

In this sample, this clonotype turned up a few times. The rearrangement joins TRBV19 to TRBJ1-5; D possibly corresponds to TRBD1 (6 bases). The CDR3 runs to 13 residues. The germline V gene encodes CDR1 LNHDA and CDR2 SQIVND (reference sequence). Trimming shortened V by 3 bases and J by 5 bases, and 8 bases separated the two germline ends. The CDR3, as DNA: TGTGCCAGTAGTATGACAGGTCATCAGCCCCAGCATTTT. Amino acid sequence: CASSMTGHQPQHF.

V usage is TRBV11-1 and J usage is TRBJ2-6, with 9 positions matching TRBD1. In germline, CDR1 is SGHAT, CDR2 FQDESV (reference sequence). With V trimmed by 5 bases and J by 0 bases, 11 bases remained unmatched. The CDR3 is 19 amino acids. The CDR3 DNA sequence: TGTGCCAGCAGCAGCAGTCCGGGACAGGGTGCCTCTGGGGCCAACGTCCTGACTTTC. It is translated as CASSSSPGQGASGANVLTF.

This clonotype was counted a few times. The chain combines TRBV5-1 with TRBJ2-1; TRBD1 matches at 8 bases. The CDR3 contains 16 residues. Germline CDR1 and CDR2: SGHRS and YFSETQ. The junction had 7 bases not matched to a gene; V was cut back by 4 bases and J by 1 base. CDR3: CASSATGVGSYNEQFF. For the CDR3, the DNA is TGCGCCAGCAGCGCGACAGGGGTTGGGTCCTACAATGAGCAGTTCTTC.

The CDR3 bases are TGCAGTGCTATTACAGGGGACCACGAGCAGTACTTC. As protein: CSAITGDHEQYF. This chain joins TRBV20-1 and TRBJ2-7, with 7 bases matching TRBD1. Germline V gives CDR1 DFQATT, CDR2 SNEGSKA (reference sequence). The CDR3 is made up of 12 amino acids. Unmatched junction bases numbered 5, after V lost 4 bases and J lost 5 bases.

V and J are TRBV5-1 and TRBJ1-2; possible D gene TRBD1, 6 bases. The CDR3 has 17 residues. The germline V gene has CDR1 SGHRS and CDR2 YFSETQ. Between the trimmed V and J ends, which lost 7 bases and 0 bases, there was a span of 22 bases. The CDR3 loop reads CASRLSSRRGSNYGYTF. CDR3 DNA: TGCGCCAGCCGCCTCAGTAGTCGGAGGGGGTCTAACTATGGCTACACCTTC.

This chain connects TRBV6-1 to TRBJ2-3; D gene uncertain. CDR1 MNHNS and CDR2 SASEGT come from the germline V gene. V was clipped by 6 bases and J by 0 bases, with 16 bases between them. The CDR3 loop spans 16 amino acids. As DNA, the CDR3 is TGTGCCAGCAGCCTCTACGAATTCCCTAGCACAGATACGCAGTATTTT. Translation: CASSLYEFPSTDTQYF.

This clonotype was observed a handful of times. The gene calls are TRBV24-1 and TRBJ2-5, with D perhaps TRBD1 (6 bases). The length of the CDR3 is 16 residues. Germline CDR1 is KGHDR and CDR2 is SFDVKD. With 3 bases removed from V and 4 bases from J, the gap between germline ends came to 17 bases. CDR3 protein: CATSDPQGIWTETQYF. CDR3 bases: TGTGCCACCAGTGATCCTCAGGGGATTTGGACAGAGACCCAGTACTTC.

The chain links TRBV29-1 to TRBJ2-7, with 11 bases that match TRBD2. The CDR3 extends over 13 amino acids. The V gene's germline CDR1 is SQVTM and CDR2 ANQGSEA. V gave up 6 bases and J gave up 7 bases; unmatched junction bases: 8. As DNA, the CDR3 is TGCAGCGTGGGACTAGCGGATTCGGGGGAGCAGTACTTC. It yields the protein CSVGLADSGEQYF.

The chain employs TRBV5-5 and TRBJ1-2, with unresolved D. Per germline, CDR1 SGHKS and CDR2 YYEKEE (reference sequence). The V gene lost 7 bases and the J gene lost 3 bases, with 13 bases spanning the gap. The CDR3 extends over 13 amino acids. The CDR3 nucleotides read TGTGCCAGCGGCTCGGAACTCTACTATGGCTACACCTTC. Translating it yields CASGSELYYGYTF.

The CDR3 region has the DNA TGCAGCGTTTACGGGGCTAGCGCCCCGGAGACCCAGTACTTC. Amino acids: CSVYGASAPETQYF. The chain combines TRBV29-1 with TRBJ2-5; the D gene is possibly TRBD2 (6 bases). The germline V gene has CDR1 SQVTM and CDR2 ANQGSEA. The CDR3 is 14 residues long. V gave up 5 bases and J gave up 5 bases, with 18 bases separating them.

This clonotype came up a few times. V gene TRBV7-9 combines with J gene TRBJ2-7; D is unresolved. The V and J ends lost 4 bases and 3 bases respectively, with 10 bases between them. Germline loops: CDR1 SEHNR, CDR2 FQNEAQ (reference sequence). This CDR3 spans 13 amino acids. CDR3 nucleotide sequence: TGTGCCAGCAGCTGGGAAGACAACTACGAGCAGTACTTC. Its protein product is CASSWEDNYEQYF.

The rearrangement joins TRBV27 to TRBJ1-6; D might be TRBD1 (6 bases). This CDR3 has 15 amino acids. Between the trimmed V and J ends, which lost 1 base and 7 bases, there was a span of 11 bases. Germline V gives CDR1 MNHEY, CDR2 SMNVEV (reference sequence). In DNA, the CDR3 is TGTGCCAGCAGTTTATATGCAGGGGTGAATTCACCCCTCCACTTT. It is translated as CASSLYAGVNSPLHF.

This clonotype was recorded a few times. The J gene is TRBJ2-5, the V gene TRBV6-1, with 10 nucleotides matching TRBD1. There are 17 residues in the CDR3. V shed 6 bases and J 1 base; nucleotides not matched to a gene: 11. Germline loops: CDR1 MNHNS, CDR2 SASEGT. The CDR3 bases are TGTGCCAGCAGCACCGAACCGGGACAGGGGCCCCAAGAGACCCAGTACTTC. Residues: CASSTEPGQGPQETQYF.

The chain couples TRBV7-3 to TRBJ2-3; TRBD2 matches at 9 bases. The CDR3 extends over 15 amino acids. Germline assignment: CDR1 SGHTA and CDR2 FQGTGA. The V segment lost 6 bases and the J segment 0 bases; nucleotides outside the gene matches: 4. The CDR3 protein is CASRAAGGSTDTQYF. CDR3 nucleotides: TGTGCCAGCAGAGCAGCGGGGGGAAGCACAGATACGCAGTATTTT. Drawing the rest from reference TRBV7-3 and TRBJ2-3, the complete variable domain is GAGVSQTPSNKVTEKGKYVELRCDPISGHTALYWYRQSLGQGPEFLIYFQGTGAADDSGLPNDRFFAVRPEGSVSTLKIQRTERGDSAVYLCASRAAGGSTDTQYFGPGTRLTVL.

V usage is TRBV27 and J usage is TRBJ2-7; no definite D call. This CDR3 has 15 amino acids. Germline V gene lookup returns CDR1 MNHEY and CDR2 SMNVEV (reference sequence). The V end was cut by 0 bases, the J end by 6 bases, with 15 bases between. CDR3 protein: CASSLSSGLVSEQYF. The DNA of the CDR3 is TGTGCCAGCAGTTTATCGTCCGGGCTAGTTTCCGAGCAGTACTTC.

The gene calls are TRBV20-1 and TRBJ2-1; D gene uncertain. CDR1 is DFQATT and CDR2 is SNEGSKA in the germline V gene (reference sequence). V was shortened by 0 bases and J by 0 bases, with 12 bases between the two germline ends. CDR3 size: 16 residues. CDR3: CSAREGIVSSYNEQFF. CDR3 DNA sequence: TGCAGTGCTAGAGAAGGAATAGTATCCTCCTACAATGAGCAGTTCTTC.

This clonotype was observed a few times. V and J are TRBV9 and TRBJ2-3; the D gene is possibly TRBD1 (5 bases). V lost 4 bases to trimming and J lost 4 bases, with 13 bases between them. Germline lookup yields CDR1 SGDLS and CDR2 YYNGEE. This CDR3 has 14 residues. CDR3 DNA sequence: TGTGCCAGCAGCCTCATTGGGGCCGCAGATACGCAGTATTTT. It translates to CASSLIGAADTQYF.

The rearrangement joins TRBV6-2 or TRBV6-3 to TRBJ2-1; possibly TRBD2 for D (5 bases). Germline CDR1 MNHEY, CDR2 SVGEGT. V gave up 3 bases and J gave up 4 bases, with 10 bases separating them. This CDR3 is 14 amino acids long. This CDR3 is CASSYLGSYNEQFF. The CDR3 DNA follows: TGTGCCAGCAGTTATTTGGGGAGTTACAATGAGCAGTTCTTC.

The genes are TRBV4-3 and TRBJ2-7; D remains unclear. Germline CDR1 LGHNA, CDR2 YSLEER. With 0 bases removed from V and 4 bases from J, the gap between germline ends came to 13 bases. The CDR3 runs to 15 residues. The CDR3 here is CASSQDRREAYEQYF. The CDR3 DNA is TGCGCCAGCAGCCAAGACCGGCGAGAGGCGTACGAGCAGTACTTC.

V and J are TRBV29-1 and TRBJ2-3; D is possibly TRBD2 (6 bases). The CDR3 spans 14 residues. Germline CDR1 is SQVTM and CDR2 is ANQGSEA. As DNA, the CDR3 is TGCAGATTTAGCGAGGGACTGACCCCAGATACGCAGTATTTT. It codes for CRFSEGLTPDTQYF.

This clonotype was found many times. V usage is TRBV20-1 and J usage is TRBJ2-7, with 9 bases matching TRBD1. With 5 bases clipped from V and 2 bases from J, the junction kept 10 bases outside the gene matches. Germline loops: CDR1 DFQATT, CDR2 SNEGSKA (reference sequence). This CDR3 region has 15 residues. The chain's CDR3 is CSAGASDRGPYEQYF. The CDR3 DNA reads as TGCAGTGCTGGAGCATCGGACAGGGGACCCTACGAGCAGTACTTC.

This sequence joins TRBV11-2 and TRBJ2-7; D uncertain. Trimming removed 3 bases from V and 0 bases from J, with 15 bases in between. This CDR3 is 16 amino acids long. Germline V gives CDR1 SGHAT, CDR2 FQNNGV. CDR3 DNA sequence: TGTGCCAGCAGCTTCCCAGACACGGGTAGCTCCTACGAGCAGTACTTC. Translated: CASSFPDTGSSYEQYF.

This clonotype turned up a few times. A read error may be the cause here, since a much bigger clone is one base away. The CDR3 spells CASSFVDTQYF. CDR3 bases: TGTGCCAGCAGTTTTGTAGATACGCAGTATTTT. The chain joins TRBV12-3 or TRBV12-4 to TRBJ2-3; no reliable D call. V was clipped by 3 bases and J by 5 bases, with 3 bases between them. The CDR3 runs to 11 residues.

This clonotype was found a few times. The chain employs TRBV3-1 and TRBJ2-1; 10 bases align to TRBD2. Germline lookup yields CDR1 LGHDT and CDR2 YNNKEL (reference sequence). V gave up 5 bases and J gave up 1 base; unmatched junction bases: 11. The CDR3 sequence is 18 residues long. DNA of the CDR3: TGTGCCAGCAGCACGAACTGGGGAGCGGGAGGGTCCTACAATGAGCAGTTCTTC. Amino acid sequence: CASSTNWGAGGSYNEQFF.